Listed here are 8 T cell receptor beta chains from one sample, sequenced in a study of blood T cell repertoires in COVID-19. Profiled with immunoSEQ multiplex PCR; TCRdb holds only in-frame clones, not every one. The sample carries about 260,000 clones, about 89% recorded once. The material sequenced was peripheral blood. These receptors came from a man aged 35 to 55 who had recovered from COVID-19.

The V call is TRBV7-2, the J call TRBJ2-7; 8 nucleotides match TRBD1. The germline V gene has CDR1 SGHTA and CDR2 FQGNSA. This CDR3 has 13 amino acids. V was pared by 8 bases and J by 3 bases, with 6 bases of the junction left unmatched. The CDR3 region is CASLDRAHYEQYF. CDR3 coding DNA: TGTGCCAGCTTGGACAGGGCCCACTACGAGCAGTACTTC.

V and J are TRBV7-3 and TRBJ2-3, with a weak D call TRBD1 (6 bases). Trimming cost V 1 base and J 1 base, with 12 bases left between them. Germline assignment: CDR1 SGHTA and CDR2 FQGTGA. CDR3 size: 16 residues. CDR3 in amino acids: CASSLKVRGRTDTQYF. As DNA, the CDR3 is TGTGCCAGCAGCTTAAAGGTCAGGGGCCGCACAGATACGCAGTATTTT.

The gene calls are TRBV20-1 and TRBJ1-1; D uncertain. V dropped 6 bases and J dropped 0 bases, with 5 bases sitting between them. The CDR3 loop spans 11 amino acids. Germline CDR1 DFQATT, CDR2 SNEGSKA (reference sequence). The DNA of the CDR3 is TGCAGTGCCTTAATGAACACTGAAGCTTTCTTT. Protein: CSALMNTEAFF.

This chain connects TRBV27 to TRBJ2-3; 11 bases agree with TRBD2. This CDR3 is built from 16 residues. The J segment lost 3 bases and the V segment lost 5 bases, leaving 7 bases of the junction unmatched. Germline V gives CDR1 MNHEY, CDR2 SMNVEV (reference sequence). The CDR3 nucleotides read TGTGCCAGCAGTCCCGAGGGACTAGCGGATACAGATACGCAGTATTTT. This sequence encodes CASSPEGLADTDTQYF.

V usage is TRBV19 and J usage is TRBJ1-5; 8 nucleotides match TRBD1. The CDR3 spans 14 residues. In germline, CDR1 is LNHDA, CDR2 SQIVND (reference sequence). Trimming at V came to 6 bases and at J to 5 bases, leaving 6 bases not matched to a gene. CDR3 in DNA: TGTGCCAGTAGGGACAGGGTTGGATATCAGCCCCAGCATTTT. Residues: CASRDRVGYQPQHF.

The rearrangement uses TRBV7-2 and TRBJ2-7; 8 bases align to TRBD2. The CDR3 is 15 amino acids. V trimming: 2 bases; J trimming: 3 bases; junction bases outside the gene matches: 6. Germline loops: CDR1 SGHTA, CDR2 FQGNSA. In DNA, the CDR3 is TGTGCCAGCAGCTTAAGGTCTAGCGGGTTCTACGAGCAGTACTTC. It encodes CASSLRSSGFYEQYF.

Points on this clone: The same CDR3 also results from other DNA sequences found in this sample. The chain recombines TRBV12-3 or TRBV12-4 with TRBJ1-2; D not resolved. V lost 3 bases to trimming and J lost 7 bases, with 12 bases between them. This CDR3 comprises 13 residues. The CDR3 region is CASSFRPSGGYTF. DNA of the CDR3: TGTGCCAGCAGTTTCCGACCTAGCGGTGGCTACACCTTC.

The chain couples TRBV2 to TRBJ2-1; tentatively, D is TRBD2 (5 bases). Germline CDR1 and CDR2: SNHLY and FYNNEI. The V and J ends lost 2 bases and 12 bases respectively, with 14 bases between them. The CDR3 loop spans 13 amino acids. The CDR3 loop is CASSENLGARQFF. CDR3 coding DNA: TGTGCCAGCAGTGAAAATCTGGGAGCCCGGCAGTTCTTC. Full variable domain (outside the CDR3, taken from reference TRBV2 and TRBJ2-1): EPEVTQTPSHQVTQMGQEVILRCVPISNHLYFYWYRQILGQKVEFLVSFYNNEISEKSEIFDDQFSVERPDGSNFTLKIRSTKLEDSAMYFCASSENLGARQFFGPGTRLTVL.